This T cell receptor (beta chain) was sequenced during a study of post-analysis software for immune sequencing data. Study-wide context: Several disease courses (relapsing-remitting, secondary progressive and progressive-relapsing) of multiple sclerosis were included. Broader study findings: Clustering by F measure revealed strong co-clustering among samples prepared together in one batch. Controls' normalized Chao1 diversity significantly exceeded that of multiple sclerosis patients. Comparison of patients with controls showed five TRBV segments more frequent in patients, TRBV5-6, TRBV5-1 and TRBV20-1 among them.

Regarding this clonotype: As yet, its antigen is unknown.

Unique molecular identifiers featured in each of the TCR beta cDNA libraries. With about 0.85 to 10 million T cells as the source, 450,000 to 600,000 cDNA molecules resulted. MiXCR, run by TCRdb on the PCR reads, gives a single entry per CDR3 protein. The repertoire holds roughly 800,000 distinct CDR3 sequences, with roughly 58% as singletons. V was trimmed by 3 bases and J by 5 bases, leaving 14 bases between them. Per the germline V gene, CDR1 is MNHNS and CDR2 is SASEGT. The CDR3 runs to 14 residues. Sequencing was carried out using blood. The sequence came from a girl aged 5-17 years with multiple sclerosis. The rearrangement links TRBV6-1 to TRBJ2-7; possibly TRBD1 or TRBD2 for D (5 bases each). In nucleotides, the CDR3 is TGTGCCAGCAGTGACGGGACCCAACCCCACGAGCAGTACTTC. Protein sequence: CASSDGTQPHEQYF.